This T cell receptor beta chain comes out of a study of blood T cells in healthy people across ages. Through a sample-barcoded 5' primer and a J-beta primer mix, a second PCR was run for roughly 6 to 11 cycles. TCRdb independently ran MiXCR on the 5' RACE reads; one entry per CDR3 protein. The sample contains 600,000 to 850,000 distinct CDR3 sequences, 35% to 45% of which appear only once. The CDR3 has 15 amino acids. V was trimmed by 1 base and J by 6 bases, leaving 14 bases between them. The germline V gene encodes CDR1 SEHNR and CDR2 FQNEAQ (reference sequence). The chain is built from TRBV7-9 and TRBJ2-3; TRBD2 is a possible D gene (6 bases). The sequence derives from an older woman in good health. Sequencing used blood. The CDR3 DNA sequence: TGTGCCAGCAGCTTAGGTCGGGGGATTGGCGATACGCAGTATTTT. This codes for CASSLGRGIGDTQYF. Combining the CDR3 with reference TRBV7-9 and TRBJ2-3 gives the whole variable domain DTGVSQNPRHKITKRGQNVTFRCDPISEHNRLYWYRQTLGQGPEFLTYFQNEAQLEKSRLLSDRFSAERPKGSFSTLEIQRTEQGDSAMYLCASSLGRGIGDTQYFGPGTRLTVL.